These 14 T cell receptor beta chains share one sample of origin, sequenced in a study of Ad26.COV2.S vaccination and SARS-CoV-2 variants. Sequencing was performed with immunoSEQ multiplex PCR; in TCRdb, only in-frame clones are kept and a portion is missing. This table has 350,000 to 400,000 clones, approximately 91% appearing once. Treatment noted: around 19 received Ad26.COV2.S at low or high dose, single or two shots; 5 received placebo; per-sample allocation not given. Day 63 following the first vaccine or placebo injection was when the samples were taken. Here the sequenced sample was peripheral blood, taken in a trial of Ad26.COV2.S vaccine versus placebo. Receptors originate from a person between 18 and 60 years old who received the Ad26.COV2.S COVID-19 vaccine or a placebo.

The CDR3 DNA reads TGTGCCAGCAGCTTAGGCTCTATTCAGGGTATTCAGTTCTTC. It codes for CASSLGSIQGIQFF. This chain uses TRBV11-3 with TRBJ2-1; D might be TRBD1 (5 bases). Trimming pared 1 base from V and 13 bases from J, leaving 17 bases between. The germline V gene encodes CDR1 SGHNT and CDR2 YENEEA. The CDR3 has 14 residues.

The CDR3 protein is CASSLRDSREETQYF. The CDR3 DNA follows: TGTGCCAGTAGCCTCCGGGACTCCAGGGAAGAGACCCAGTACTTC. The chain employs TRBV19 and TRBJ2-5, with D possibly matching TRBD2 (6 bases). The germline V gene encodes CDR1 LNHDA and CDR2 SQIVND (reference sequence). The CDR3 runs 15 residues. V gave up 6 bases and J gave up 3 bases, with 17 bases separating them. Full variable domain (missing parts from reference TRBV19 and TRBJ2-5): DGGITQSPKYLFRKEGQNVTLSCEQNLNHDAMYWYRQDPGQGLRLIYYSQIVNDFQKGDIAEGYSVSREKKESFPLTVTSAQKNPTAFYLCASSLRDSREETQYFGPGTRLLVL.

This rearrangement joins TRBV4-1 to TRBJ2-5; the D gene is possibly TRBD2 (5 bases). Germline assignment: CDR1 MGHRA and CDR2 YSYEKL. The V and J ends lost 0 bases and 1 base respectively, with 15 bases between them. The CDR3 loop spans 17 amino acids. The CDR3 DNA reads TGCGCCAGCAGCCAAGATAGGTTGGCCCGGGGCCAAGAGACCCAGTACTTC. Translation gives CASSQDRLARGQETQYF.

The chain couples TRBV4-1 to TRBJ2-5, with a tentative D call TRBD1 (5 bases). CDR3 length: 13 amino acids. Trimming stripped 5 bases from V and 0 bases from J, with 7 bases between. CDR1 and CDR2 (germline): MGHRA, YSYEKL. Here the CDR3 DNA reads TGCGCCAGCAGCTCAGGGTACCAAGAGACCCAGTACTTC. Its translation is CASSSGYQETQYF.

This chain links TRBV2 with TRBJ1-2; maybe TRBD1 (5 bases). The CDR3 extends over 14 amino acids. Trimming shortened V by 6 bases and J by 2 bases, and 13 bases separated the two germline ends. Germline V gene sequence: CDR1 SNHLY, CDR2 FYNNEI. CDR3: CASRTGTVNYGYTF. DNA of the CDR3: TGTGCCAGCAGAACCGGGACCGTGAACTATGGCTACACCTTC.

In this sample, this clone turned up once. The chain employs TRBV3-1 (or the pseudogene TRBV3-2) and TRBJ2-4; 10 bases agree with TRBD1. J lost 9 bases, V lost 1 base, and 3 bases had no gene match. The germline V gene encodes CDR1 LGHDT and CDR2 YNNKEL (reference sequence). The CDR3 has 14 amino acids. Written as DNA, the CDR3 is TGTGCCAGCAGCCAAGCGGGACAGGGGACCATTCAGTACTTC. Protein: CASSQAGQGTIQYF.

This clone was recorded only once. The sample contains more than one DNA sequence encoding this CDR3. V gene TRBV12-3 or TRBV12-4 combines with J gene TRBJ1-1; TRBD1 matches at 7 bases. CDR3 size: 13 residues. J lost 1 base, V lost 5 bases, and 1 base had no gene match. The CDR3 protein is CASSRDRNTEAFF. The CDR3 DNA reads TGTGCCAGCAGTAGGGACAGGAACACTGAAGCTTTCTTT.

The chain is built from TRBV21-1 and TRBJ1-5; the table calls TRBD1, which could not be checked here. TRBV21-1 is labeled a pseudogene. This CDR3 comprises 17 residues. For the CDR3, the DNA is TGTGCCAGCAGCCCGACAGGGAAGTTTCACGGGGATCAGCCCCAGCATTTT. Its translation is CASSPTGKFHGDQPQHF.

The chain's CDR3 is CATSDLAGTNEQFF. In nucleotides, the CDR3 is TGTGCCACCAGTGATTTGGCCGGGACCAATGAGCAGTTCTTC. This chain joins TRBV24-1 and TRBJ2-1, with D perhaps TRBD1 or TRBD2 (5 bases each). V dropped 0 bases and J dropped 6 bases, with 8 bases sitting between them. Germline V gene lookup returns CDR1 KGHDR and CDR2 SFDVKD. This CDR3 contains 14 residues.

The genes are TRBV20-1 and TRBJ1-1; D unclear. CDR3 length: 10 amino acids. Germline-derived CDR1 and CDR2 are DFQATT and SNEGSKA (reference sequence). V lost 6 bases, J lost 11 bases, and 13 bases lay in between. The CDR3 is CSAATNGAFF. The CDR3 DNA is TGCAGTGCCGCTACAAACGGCGCTTTCTTT.

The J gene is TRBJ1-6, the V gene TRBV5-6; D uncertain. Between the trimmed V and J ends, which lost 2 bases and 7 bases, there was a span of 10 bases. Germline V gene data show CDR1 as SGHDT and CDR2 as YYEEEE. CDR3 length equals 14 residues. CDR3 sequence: CASSFRQSNSPLHF. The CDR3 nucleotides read TGTGCCAGCAGCTTCAGGCAGTCCAATTCACCCCTCCACTTT.

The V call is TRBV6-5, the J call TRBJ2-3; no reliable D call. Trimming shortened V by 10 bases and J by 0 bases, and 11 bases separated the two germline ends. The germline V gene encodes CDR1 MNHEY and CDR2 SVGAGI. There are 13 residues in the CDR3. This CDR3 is CATSRTSTDTQYF. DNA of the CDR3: TGTGCCACTTCGCGCACTAGCACAGATACGCAGTATTTT.

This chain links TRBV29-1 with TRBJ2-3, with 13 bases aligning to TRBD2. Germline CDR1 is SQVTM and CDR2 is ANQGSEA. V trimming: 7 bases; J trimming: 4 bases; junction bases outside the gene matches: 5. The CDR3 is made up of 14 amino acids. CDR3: CSAWTSGGSDTQYF. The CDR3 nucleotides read TGCAGCGCTTGGACTAGCGGGGGATCAGATACGCAGTATTTT.

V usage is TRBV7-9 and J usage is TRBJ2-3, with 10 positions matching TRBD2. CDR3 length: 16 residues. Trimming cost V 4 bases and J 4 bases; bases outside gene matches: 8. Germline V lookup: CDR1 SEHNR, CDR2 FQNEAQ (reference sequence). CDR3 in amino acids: CASSSDSGGPADTQYF. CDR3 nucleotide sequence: TGTGCCAGCAGCTCGGATAGCGGGGGGCCAGCAGATACGCAGTATTTT.